One and the same sample provided the 8 T cell receptor beta chains below, sequenced in a study of T cell responses to AZD1222 COVID-19 vaccine (dated by TCRdb to about 2021). The library relied on the immunoSEQ multiplex PCR assay. TCRdb stores this immuneACCESS table with in-frame sequences only. Part of the clones is absent; in the studies checked, under half of the shortfall reflects unresolved V genes, and no reason is known for the rest. The sample table records approximately 88,000 clones; about nine tenths of these occur just once. Together, the top ten hold less than 5.5% of the sample. Explained via the paper, the time point label denotes: about 28 days (+/-7) after the second vaccine dose. The sequences come from peripheral blood, collected 28 days after the second AZD1222 dose. The receptors were gathered from an adult who received the AZD1222 COVID-19 vaccine.

This chain joins TRBV6-2 or TRBV6-3 and TRBJ1-5, with a tentative D call TRBD1 (6 bases). The germline CDR1 and CDR2 sequences are MNHEY and SVGEGT. Trimming cost V 5 bases and J 3 bases, with 17 bases left between them. The CDR3 runs to 16 residues. CDR3 residues: CASSGVAGQTNQPQHF. CDR3 DNA sequence: TGTGCCAGCAGTGGGGTCGCAGGACAGACCAATCAGCCCCAGCATTTT.

This chain uses TRBV4-3 with TRBJ1-2, with 11 positions matching TRBD1. Germline CDR1 reads LGHNA; CDR2 reads YSLEER. This CDR3 has 19 residues. V lost 4 bases, J lost 4 bases, and 17 bases stayed unmatched. For the CDR3, the DNA is TGCGCCAGCAGCCCAGACTCGATTTCCGGGACAGGGGGAATCTATGGCTACACCTTC. This gives the protein CASSPDSISGTGGIYGYTF.

This chain links TRBV27 with TRBJ1-4; D call uncertain. The CDR3 spans 15 residues. CDR1 and CDR2 (germline): MNHEY, SMNVEV (reference sequence). Trimming stripped 6 bases from V and 0 bases from J, with 11 bases between. This chain's CDR3 is CASRRSETTNEKLFF. CDR3 sequence (DNA): TGTGCCAGCAGGCGGTCGGAGACAACTAATGAAAAACTGTTTTTT.

This clone appeared a single time. The rearrangement joins TRBV3-1 (or the pseudogene TRBV3-2) to TRBJ2-7; no reliable D call. Germline loops: CDR1 LGHDT, CDR2 YNNKEL (reference sequence). V dropped 4 bases and J dropped 3 bases, with 22 bases sitting between them. The CDR3 is 17 amino acids. The CDR3 protein is CASSLDWARTHFYEQYF. The CDR3 nucleotides read TGTGCCAGCAGCCTCGATTGGGCCCGCACGCATTTCTACGAGCAGTACTTC.

The chain employs TRBV2 and TRBJ1-2; 8 positions match TRBD1. Trimming took 6 bases from V and 4 from J; bases not matched to a gene: 7. The CDR3 loop spans 14 amino acids. CDR1 is SNHLY, CDR2 FYNNEI, per germline. The CDR3, as DNA: TGTGCCAGCAGCACAGGGGGGGCGGGCTATGGCTACACCTTC. This sequence encodes CASSTGGAGYGYTF.

In DNA, the CDR3 is TGCGCCAGCAGCCAAGTTTTCAACGTCGACAGTCTGTATGGCTACACCTTC. It translates to CASSQVFNVDSLYGYTF. The chain is built from TRBV4-1 and TRBJ1-2, with D possibly being TRBD1 (5 bases). Germline V gives CDR1 MGHRA, CDR2 YSYEKL. The V and J ends lost 1 base and 5 bases respectively, with 20 bases between them. CDR3 length equals 17 residues.

This clone occurred once. The V gene is TRBV6-2 or TRBV6-3, the J gene TRBJ1-6; D unclear. Germline V gene lookup returns CDR1 MNHEY and CDR2 SVGEGT. The V end was cut by 4 bases, the J end by 3 bases, with 16 bases between. This CDR3 is 17 amino acids long. The CDR3 loop is CASSSPIRPSYNSPLHF. The CDR3 DNA reads TGTGCCAGCAGTTCCCCGATCCGACCGAGCTATAATTCACCCCTCCACTTT.

In its sample, this clone is medium-sized (0.01 to 0.1%). V gene TRBV4-3 combines with J gene TRBJ2-1, with 9 nucleotides matching TRBD1. The CDR3 loop spans 15 amino acids. Germline trimming cut 3 bases from V and 7 bases from J; bases unmatched to any gene: 7. Per the germline V gene, CDR1 is LGHNA and CDR2 is YSLEER. CDR3 nucleotides: TGCGCCAGCAGCCAGAACAGGGGGCCGGTGAATGAGCAGTTCTTC. Residues: CASSQNRGPVNEQFF.